Below, 32 T cell receptor beta chains from the same sample are listed, as sequenced in a study of cytotoxic CD8 clonotypes in ibrutinib-treated CLL. Profiled with immunoSEQ multiplex PCR; TCRdb holds only in-frame clones, not every one. The sample records 90,000 to 150,000 clones, roughly 57% being singletons. The sample here was PBMCs, taken after 24 months of ibrutinib treatment. These receptors were obtained from a human donor with chronic lymphocytic leukemia.

V is TRBV29-1 and J is TRBJ1-1, with 10 nucleotides matching TRBD1. V shed 4 bases, J shed 5 bases, and the junction held 4 bases outside the gene matches. CDR1 and CDR2 (germline): SQVTM, ANQGSEA. The CDR3 totals 13 residues. The chain's CDR3 is CSVAGQGGTEAFF. Here the CDR3 DNA reads TGCAGCGTTGCCGGACAGGGGGGGACTGAAGCTTTCTTT.

The chain couples TRBV5-1 to TRBJ2-2; D may match TRBD1 or TRBD2 (5 bases each). Trimming left V 4 bases short and J 8 bases short, with 9 bases between. This CDR3 comprises 12 residues. Germline loops: CDR1 SGHRS, CDR2 YFSETQ. In DNA form, the CDR3 reads TGCGCCAGCAGCCCGGGGCAGGGGGAGCTGTTTTTT. Amino acids: CASSPGQGELFF.

This clone was seen ten or more times. The chain couples TRBV6-1 to TRBJ2-7; D gene unclear. Germline values: CDR1 MNHNS, CDR2 SASEGT. With 5 bases removed from V and 1 base from J, the gap between germline ends came to 12 bases. The CDR3 has 14 residues. CDR3 protein: CASSLQGSSYEQYF. The DNA for the CDR3 is TGTGCCAGCAGTCTTCAAGGCAGTTCCTACGAGCAGTACTTC.

The gene calls are TRBV28 and TRBJ2-2; the match to TRBD1 covers 9 bases. V lost 5 bases and J lost 6; bases outside the gene matches: 7. The CDR3 sequence is 15 residues long. Germline CDR1 reads MDHEN; CDR2 reads SYDVKM. Here the CDR3 reads CASSMGTGLSGELFF. CDR3 sequence (DNA): TGTGCCAGCAGTATGGGGACAGGGTTATCCGGGGAGCTGTTTTTT. Full variable domain (missing parts from reference TRBV28 and TRBJ2-2): DVKVTQSSRYLVKRTGEKVFLECVQDMDHENMFWYRQDPGLGLRLIYFSYDVKMKEKGDIPEGYSVSREKKERFSLILESASTNQTSMYLCASSMGTGLSGELFFGEGSRLTVL.

This clone was observed a few times. V gene TRBV7-9 combines with J gene TRBJ1-6; D is undetermined. The CDR3 consists of 15 residues. Trimming cost V 2 bases and J 5 bases, with 10 bases left between them. The germline V gene encodes CDR1 SEHNR and CDR2 FQNEAQ (reference sequence). The CDR3 region is CASSLWAADNSPLHF. Written as DNA, the CDR3 is TGTGCCAGCAGCTTATGGGCAGCAGATAATTCACCCCTCCACTTT.

The sample holds a few counts of this clone. The chain couples TRBV30 to TRBJ1-4, with no clear D. Deletions cut 3 bases from V and 6 bases from J, with 8 bases between. Germline V gene data show CDR1 as GTSNPN and CDR2 as SVGIG (reference sequence). The CDR3 spans 12 residues. CDR3 loop: CAWSNNDEKLFF. DNA for the CDR3: TGTGCCTGGAGCAATAACGATGAAAAACTGTTTTTT.

The V call is TRBV11-2, the J call TRBJ1-2, with 12 bases fitting TRBD1. Germline V gene lookup returns CDR1 SGHAT and CDR2 FQNNGV. The CDR3 consists of 15 residues. V lost 5 bases and J lost 6; bases outside the gene matches: 7. The CDR3: CASSSTGTGGDGYTF. The CDR3 DNA is TGTGCCAGCAGCAGCACCGGGACAGGGGGCGATGGCTACACCTTC.

This clone has a handful of counts. The J gene is TRBJ1-3, the V gene TRBV30; no clear D. The germline V gene encodes CDR1 GTSNPN and CDR2 SVGIG (reference sequence). Trimming shortened V by 4 bases and J by 3 bases, and 7 bases separated the two germline ends. The CDR3 has 12 residues. As DNA, the CDR3 is TGTGCCTGGAAGTCAGGTGGAAACACCATATATTTT. This encodes CAWKSGGNTIYF.

This clone was observed a handful of times. The V and J genes are TRBV6-5 and TRBJ1-6; D is possibly TRBD1 (6 bases). V dropped 7 bases and J dropped 8 bases, with 15 bases sitting between them. The CDR3 contains 14 residues. Germline V CDR1 and CDR2: MNHEY, SVGAGI. This CDR3 reads CASTEGGRYSPLHF. The CDR3 DNA reads as TGTGCCAGCACCGAAGGGGGGCGCTATTCACCCCTCCACTTT.

This clone was seen once. The chain has TRBV19 and TRBJ2-7, with D possibly being TRBD2 (6 bases). V lost 7 bases, J lost 0 bases, and 13 bases lay in between. Looked up from germline, CDR1 is LNHDA and CDR2 is SQIVND (reference sequence). The CDR3 runs 14 residues. This CDR3 is CASKGGTSSYEQYF. CDR3 nucleotide sequence: TGTGCCAGTAAAGGAGGGACCTCCTCCTACGAGCAGTACTTC.

This chain uses TRBV5-4 with TRBJ2-7; maybe TRBD1 (7 bases). Per the germline V gene, CDR1 is SGHNT and CDR2 is YYREEE (reference sequence). Deletions cut 4 bases from V and 3 bases from J, with 20 bases between. This CDR3 spans 16 amino acids. The CDR3 nucleotides read TGTGCCAGCAGCGGGGAGGCCAGGGGGTATCACTACGAGCAGTACTTC. Translating it yields CASSGEARGYHYEQYF.

The chain is built from TRBV18 and TRBJ1-1; D is unresolved. The V end lost 4 bases, the J end lost 2 bases, and 11 bases lay between the germline ends. CDR1 and CDR2 (germline): KGHSH, LQKENI. CDR3 length: 14 amino acids. The CDR3 sequence is CASSRSAGNTEAFF. The CDR3 DNA reads as TGTGCCAGCTCACGCTCAGCGGGAAACACTGAAGCTTTCTTT.

For the CDR3, the DNA is TGTGCCAGCAGTGAACTGGACAGGGATAATTCACCCCTCCACTTT. It specifies CASSELDRDNSPLHF. The chain recombines TRBV2 with TRBJ1-6, with 8 bases matching TRBD1. Germline-derived CDR1 and CDR2 are SNHLY and FYNNEI. The V segment lost 2 bases and the J segment 5 bases; nucleotides outside the gene matches: 2. There are 15 residues in the CDR3.

This clone was seen only a few times. Other DNA sequences in the same sample also yield this CDR3. The gene calls are TRBV29-1 and TRBJ2-6; D remains unclear. V gave up 6 bases and J gave up 0 bases, with 3 bases separating them. The germline V gene encodes CDR1 SQVTM and CDR2 ANQGSEA. This CDR3 spans 12 amino acids. The chain's CDR3 is CSVASGANVLTF. CDR3 sequence (DNA): TGCAGCGTCGCCTCTGGGGCCAACGTCCTGACTTTC. Drawing the rest from reference TRBV29-1 and TRBJ2-6, the complete variable domain is SAVISQKPSRDICQRGTSLTIQCQVDSQVTMMFWYRQQPGQSLTLIATANQGSEATYESGFVIDKFPISRPNLTFSTLTVSNMSPEDSSIYLCSVASGANVLTFGAGSRLTVL.

This clone came up a few times. Mismatch with germline at one junction end may stem from a read error. This chain connects TRBV27 to TRBJ2-5; D gene unclear. The CDR3 is 14 amino acids. Germline CDR1 is MNHEY and CDR2 is SMNVEV (reference sequence). CDR3: CASMKSNRLETQYF. CDR3 in DNA: TGTGCCAGCATGAAGTCAAACCGACTCGAGACCCAATACTTC.

This clone has just a few counts. V and J are TRBV30 and TRBJ2-1; 8 positions match TRBD1. Trimming removed 1 base from V and 5 bases from J; junction bases left unmatched: 4. Germline CDR1 is GTSNPN and CDR2 is SVGIG (reference sequence). CDR3 length equals 14 residues. The CDR3 protein is CAWSAGTGHNEQFF. CDR3 sequence (DNA): TGTGCCTGGAGTGCCGGGACAGGCCACAATGAGCAGTTCTTC.

This rearrangement joins TRBV15 to TRBJ2-3, with D maybe TRBD2 (6 bases). This CDR3 is 12 amino acids long. The germline V and J ends were trimmed by 6 bases and 4 bases, with 8 bases remaining between them. Germline CDR1 LNHNV, CDR2 YYDKDF (reference sequence). The CDR3 sequence: CATSPGADTQYF. In DNA, the CDR3 is TGTGCCACCAGTCCGGGGGCAGATACGCAGTATTTT.

This clone was counted ten times or more. This chain uses TRBV28 with TRBJ1-5; D remains ambiguous. Germline CDR1 is MDHEN and CDR2 is SYDVKM. This CDR3 is 13 amino acids long. With 6 bases removed from V and 7 bases from J, the gap between germline ends came to 13 bases. Here the CDR3 reads CASSNKGDQPQHF. The CDR3 region has the DNA TGTGCCAGCAGCAACAAAGGTGACCAGCCCCAGCATTTT.

This chain links TRBV5-1 with TRBJ2-7; D might be TRBD1 or TRBD2, each matching 5 bases. The germline V gene encodes CDR1 SGHRS and CDR2 YFSETQ. The CDR3 runs 14 residues. The V gene lost 0 bases and the J gene lost 4 bases, with 11 bases spanning the gap. The CDR3 reads CASSLEGTGYEQYF. The CDR3 bases are TGCGCCAGCAGCTTGGAAGGGACGGGGTACGAGCAGTACTTC.

This clone was picked up a small number of times. The chain links TRBV6-1 to TRBJ2-2; 9 positions match TRBD1. The trim removed 8 bases at V and 7 bases at J, leaving 8 bases unmatched. Germline CDR1 and CDR2: MNHNS and SASEGT. The CDR3 has 14 amino acids. The CDR3 DNA follows: TGTGCCAGCGGATGGACAGGGGCCCACGGGGAGCTGTTTTTT. This sequence encodes CASGWTGAHGELFF.

The chain carries TRBV6-5 and TRBJ1-3; D gene uncertain. Germline lookup yields CDR1 MNHEY and CDR2 SVGAGI. V lost 7 bases and J lost 0, with 10 bases in between. This CDR3 has 14 amino acids. For the CDR3, the DNA is TGTGCCAGCACCCCGCGGGCCTCTGGAAACACCATATATTTT. Its protein is CASTPRASGNTIYF.

V and J are TRBV12-5 and TRBJ2-2; D call uncertain. This CDR3 has 14 residues. CDR1 is LGHNT, CDR2 FRNRAP, per germline. With 1 base removed from V and 0 bases from J, the gap between germline ends came to 3 bases. CDR3 in DNA: TGTGCTAGTGGTTTGGGACCGAACACCGGGGAGCTGTTTTTT. Translation gives CASGLGPNTGELFF.

This chain connects TRBV7-8 to TRBJ2-3; weak D call: TRBD2 (7 bases). This CDR3 is 16 amino acids long. Germline values: CDR1 SGHVS, CDR2 FQNEAQ. Trimming shortened V by 5 bases and J by 3 bases, and 18 bases separated the two germline ends. The CDR3 sequence is CASSLGVGGATDTQYF. DNA of the CDR3: TGTGCCAGCAGCCTAGGTGTAGGGGGGGCAACAGATACGCAGTATTTT.

This clone was picked up one time. DNA of the CDR3: TGTGCCAGCAGCTACAGGGCCGCGGATGACTATGGCTACACCTTC. It specifies CASSYRAADDYGYTF. The genes are TRBV5-6 and TRBJ1-2, with a tentative D call TRBD1 (6 bases). CDR1 is SGHDT and CDR2 is YYEEEE in the germline V gene. V lost 3 bases, J lost 3 bases, and 15 bases lay in between. The CDR3 extends over 15 amino acids. Full variable domain (remainder filled in from reference TRBV5-6 and TRBJ1-2): DAGVTQSPTHLIKTRGQQVTLRCSPKSGHDTVSWYQQALGQGPQFIFQYYEEEERQRGNFPDRFSGHQFPNYSSELNVNALLLGDSALYLCASSYRAADDYGYTFGSGTRLTVV.

The chain links TRBV5-5 to TRBJ2-3; 7 bases align to TRBD1. Trimming took 4 bases from V and 5 from J; bases not matched to a gene: 10. The CDR3 totals 15 residues. CDR1 and CDR2 (germline): SGHKS, YYEKEE (reference sequence). The CDR3 loop is CASSGRQGLGDTQYF. The CDR3 region has the DNA TGTGCCAGCAGCGGACGACAGGGCCTGGGAGATACGCAGTATTTT.

This clone was observed many times. This chain links TRBV21-1 with TRBJ1-6. TRBV21-1 is reported as a pseudogene. The CDR3 contains 15 residues. The CDR3: CASRGGPGDYSPLHF. CDR3 coding DNA: TGTGCCAGCAGAGGGGGGCCAGGGGATTATTCACCCCTCCACTTT.

This clone was observed a handful of times. The genes are TRBV6-6 and TRBJ2-5, with TRBD1 matching 9 bases. The germline CDR1 and CDR2 sequences are MNHNY and SVGAGI (reference sequence). The CDR3 spans 14 residues. After removal of 5 bases from V and 3 bases from J, the junction contained 4 bases not matched to a gene. Here the CDR3 DNA reads TGTGCCAGCAGTCTGCGGACAGGGGAAGAGACCCAGTACTTC. Its translation: CASSLRTGEETQYF.

The rearrangement joins TRBV9 to TRBJ2-3, with D perhaps TRBD1 (6 bases). There are 14 residues in the CDR3. Germline-derived CDR1 and CDR2 are SGDLS and YYNGEE. Between the trimmed V and J ends, which lost 3 bases and 4 bases, there was a span of 12 bases. CDR3 in amino acids: CASSGRTGPDTQYF. In DNA, the CDR3 is TGTGCCAGCAGCGGGAGAACAGGGCCAGATACGCAGTATTTT.

The V and J genes are TRBV5-4 and TRBJ2-3, with D possibly being TRBD2 (6 bases). V lost 2 bases and J lost 0, with 10 bases in between. The CDR3 contains 15 residues. Germline V gene sequence: CDR1 SGHNT, CDR2 YYREEE (reference sequence). CDR3: CASSFRDSSTDTQYF. The CDR3 DNA follows: TGTGCCAGCAGCTTCCGGGACTCGAGCACAGATACGCAGTATTTT.

The gene calls are TRBV7-6 and TRBJ2-5, with D perhaps matching TRBD1 (5 bases). Trimming stripped 1 base from V and 7 bases from J, with 10 bases between. Germline-derived CDR1 and CDR2 are SGHVS and FNYEAQ. The CDR3 runs to 13 residues. Here the CDR3 DNA reads TGTGCCAGCAGCTTAGTGAACACAGGGACCCAGTACTTC. Amino acid sequence: CASSLVNTGTQYF.

The rearrangement links TRBV6-1 to TRBJ2-7, with D possibly TRBD2 on 6 matching bases. Germline V gives CDR1 MNHNS, CDR2 SASEGT. The CDR3 extends over 14 amino acids. V lost 3 bases, J lost 4 bases, and 13 bases lay in between. The CDR3 reads CASSDILGGYEQYF. The CDR3 nucleotides read TGTGCCAGCAGTGACATTTTGGGGGGATACGAGCAGTACTTC.

Details on this clone: The same CDR3 is also encoded by other DNA sequences in this sample. The V gene is TRBV7-3, the J gene TRBJ2-5; no clear D gene. Germline lookup yields CDR1 SGHTA and CDR2 FQGTGA. V gave up 4 bases and J gave up 2 bases, with 8 bases separating them. The CDR3 has 13 amino acids. The CDR3 DNA follows: TGTGCCAGCAGCTCGGGCCCTCAAGAGACCCAGTACTTC. This gives the protein CASSSGPQETQYF.